A single sample gave rise to the 18 T cell receptor beta chains below, sequenced in a study of blood T cell repertoires in COVID-19. Assay used: immunoSEQ multiplex PCR; TCRdb lists only in-frame clones, some missing. The sample lists around 180,000 clones, roughly 70% occurring once. The sequencing sample was made of peripheral blood. The receptors stem from a woman older than 75 with acute or convalescent COVID-19.

In its sample, this clone was seen once. V usage is TRBV14 and J usage is TRBJ1-3, with unresolved D. Trimming pared 1 base from V and 0 bases from J, leaving 13 bases between. Per the germline V gene, CDR1 is SGHDN and CDR2 is FVKESK. The CDR3 sequence is 17 residues long. The CDR3 sequence: CASSQVTASTSGNTIYF. The CDR3, as DNA: TGTGCCAGCAGCCAAGTAACAGCCTCCACCTCTGGAAACACCATATATTTT. Together with reference TRBV14 and TRBJ1-3, the CDR3 gives the full variable domain: EAGVTQFPSHSVIEKGQTVTLRCDPISGHDNLYWYRRVMGKEIKFLLHFVKESKQDESGMPNNRFLAERTGGTYSTLKVQPAELEDSGVYFCASSQVTASTSGNTIYFGEGSWLTVV.

The V gene is TRBV5-4, the J gene TRBJ1-6; the D gene is possibly TRBD1 (5 bases). V shed 6 bases and J shed 7 bases, with 11 bases lying between them. In germline, CDR1 is SGHNT, CDR2 YYREEE (reference sequence). This CDR3 region has 13 residues. The CDR3 loop is CASKGTRNSPLHF. For the CDR3, the DNA is TGTGCCAGCAAAGGGACTAGGAATTCACCCCTCCACTTT.

V and J are TRBV28 and TRBJ2-1, with 10 bases fitting TRBD2. After removal of 7 bases from V and 10 bases from J, the junction contained 10 bases not matched to a gene. The CDR3 totals 14 residues. Germline CDR1 MDHEN, CDR2 SYDVKM. This CDR3 is CASIPAGGPHEQFF. For the CDR3, the DNA is TGTGCCAGCATCCCAGCGGGAGGGCCGCACGAGCAGTTCTTC.

V gene TRBV30 combines with J gene TRBJ2-3; D perhaps matches TRBD2 (6 bases). This CDR3 is built from 12 residues. In germline, CDR1 is GTSNPN, CDR2 SVGIG (reference sequence). V lost 3 bases and J 8 bases, leaving 12 bases between the germline ends. CDR3 bases: TGTGCCTGGAGCAAACCGGGACTTACGCAGTATTTT. It specifies CAWSKPGLTQYF.

This rearrangement joins TRBV7-9 to TRBJ2-7; 8 bases are a match to TRBD2. From germline, CDR1 is SEHNR and CDR2 FQNEAQ (reference sequence). This CDR3 comprises 16 residues. Trimming cost V 4 bases and J 3 bases; bases outside gene matches: 11. The CDR3 nucleotides read TGTGCCAGCAGCTCTCCTCGCGAGCGGGAGAGCTACGAGCAGTACTTC. Protein sequence: CASSSPRERESYEQYF.

The gene calls are TRBV7-9 and TRBJ2-7, with 7 bases matching TRBD1. This CDR3 is built from 16 residues. After removal of 2 bases from V and 1 base from J, the junction contained 8 bases not matched to a gene. Looked up from germline, CDR1 is SEHNR and CDR2 is FQNEAQ (reference sequence). The CDR3 spells CASSLRAGTASYEQYF. CDR3 bases: TGTGCCAGCAGCTTAAGGGCCGGGACAGCTTCCTACGAGCAGTACTTC.

The V call is TRBV2, the J call TRBJ2-5; 8 nucleotides line up with TRBD2. Trimming cost V 9 bases and J 4 bases; bases outside gene matches: 10. From germline, CDR1 is SNHLY and CDR2 FYNNEI. The CDR3 length is 14 residues. The CDR3 nucleotides read TGTGCCAGGAAGGGACTAGTGAACGGAGAGACCCAGTACTTC. It specifies CARKGLVNGETQYF.

This chain links TRBV5-6 with TRBJ1-3; D is unclear. Germline V gene sequence: CDR1 SGHDT, CDR2 YYEEEE. Trimming took off 5 bases at V and 12 bases at J, with 24 bases between the two ends. This CDR3 contains 15 residues. CDR3 nucleotide sequence: TGTGCCAGCAGTCCGAGGTCGGCGGGGATTCCCGACATATATTTT. This gives the protein CASSPRSAGIPDIYF.

The rearrangement joins TRBV3-1 (or the pseudogene TRBV3-2) to TRBJ1-2, with 9 bases matching TRBD1. The junction had 6 bases not matched to a gene; V was cut back by 5 bases and J by 5 bases. This CDR3 is built from 14 residues. Germline V gene lookup returns CDR1 LGHDT and CDR2 YNNKEL (reference sequence). CDR3 region: CASSDTGGGYGYTF. CDR3 DNA sequence: TGTGCCAGCAGCGATACAGGGGGCGGTTATGGCTACACCTTC.

The chain joins TRBV28 to TRBJ2-3; 8 bases align to TRBD2. J was trimmed by 5 bases and V by 3 bases; bases with no gene match: 10. The CDR3 is 16 residues long. Germline CDR1 is MDHEN and CDR2 is SYDVKM. This CDR3 reads CASSLNPGGLIDTQYF. The CDR3 DNA reads as TGTGCCAGCAGTTTGAACCCGGGAGGGCTCATAGATACGCAGTATTTT.

Only one count was recorded for this clone. The chain recombines TRBV28 with TRBJ1-2, with a tentative D call TRBD1 (6 bases). V was trimmed by 7 bases and J by 6 bases, leaving 24 bases between them. The CDR3 loop spans 16 amino acids. Looked up from germline, CDR1 is MDHEN and CDR2 is SYDVKM. The CDR3 loop is CASTTLGQGQLNGYTF. The CDR3 DNA is TGTGCCAGCACCACCCTCGGGCAGGGGCAATTAAATGGCTACACCTTC.

Here the CDR3 reads CASSSGLQGAGGYTF. The CDR3 bases are TGTGCCAGCAGCTCCGGTTTACAGGGGGCGGGGGGCTACACCTTC. This chain joins TRBV27 and TRBJ1-2, with 9 positions matching TRBD1. The CDR3 loop spans 15 amino acids. Germline trimming cut 6 bases from V and 8 bases from J; bases unmatched to any gene: 13. Germline CDR1 and CDR2: MNHEY and SMNVEV (reference sequence).

This chain connects TRBV7-2 to TRBJ2-7; TRBD1 matches at 10 bases. Germline CDR1 and CDR2: SGHTA and FQGNSA. The CDR3 totals 16 residues. V lost 5 bases, J lost 3 bases, and 10 bases stayed unmatched. CDR3 nucleotide sequence: TGTGCCAGCAGCCTGGGACAGGGGTTCTTGAGCTACGAGCAGTACTTC. Amino acids: CASSLGQGFLSYEQYF.

V is TRBV28 and J is TRBJ2-3, with 8 bases aligning to TRBD1. The CDR3 is 15 residues long. Per the germline V gene, CDR1 is MDHEN and CDR2 is SYDVKM. V dropped 5 bases and J dropped 3; count of bases not matched to a gene: 7. The CDR3 spells CASSLTRTGTDTQYF. The CDR3 DNA reads as TGTGCCAGCAGTCTAACGCGGACAGGGACAGATACGCAGTATTTT.

The chain joins TRBV7-9 to TRBJ2-3, with D tentatively TRBD2 (5 bases). Trimming took off 3 bases at V and 6 bases at J, with 13 bases between the two ends. From germline, CDR1 is SEHNR and CDR2 FQNEAQ (reference sequence). This CDR3 is 14 amino acids long. The CDR3 sequence: CASSLDSYTDTQYF. DNA for the CDR3: TGTGCCAGCAGCTTGGACTCATACACGGATACGCAGTATTTT.

The chain links TRBV28 to TRBJ1-5, with D perhaps matching TRBD1 (5 bases). Germline assignment: CDR1 MDHEN and CDR2 SYDVKM. This CDR3 spans 14 amino acids. The V end lost 9 bases, the J end lost 1 base, and 13 bases lay between the germline ends. CDR3 loop: CASRDFRSNQPQHF. CDR3 DNA: TGTGCCAGTAGGGACTTTAGAAGCAATCAGCCCCAGCATTTT.

CDR3 sequence reads: CAAGGQWITEAFF. The DNA of the CDR3 is TGTGCCGCGGGGGGACAATGGATCACTGAAGCTTTCTTT. This sequence joins TRBV10-3 and TRBJ1-1; D might be TRBD1 (6 bases). CDR1 ENHRY and CDR2 SYGVKD come from the germline V gene. The germline V and J ends were trimmed by 11 bases and 4 bases, with 17 bases remaining between them. CDR3 size: 13 residues.

V usage is TRBV5-1 and J usage is TRBJ1-1; a possible D gene is TRBD1 (6 bases). CDR3 length: 13 residues. V was cut by 5 bases and J by 0 bases, with 8 bases left in between. The germline V gene has CDR1 SGHRS and CDR2 YFSETQ. CDR3 nucleotides: TGCGCCAGCAGAGGGGGGGTGAACACTGAAGCTTTCTTT. Translated, it gives CASRGGVNTEAFF.